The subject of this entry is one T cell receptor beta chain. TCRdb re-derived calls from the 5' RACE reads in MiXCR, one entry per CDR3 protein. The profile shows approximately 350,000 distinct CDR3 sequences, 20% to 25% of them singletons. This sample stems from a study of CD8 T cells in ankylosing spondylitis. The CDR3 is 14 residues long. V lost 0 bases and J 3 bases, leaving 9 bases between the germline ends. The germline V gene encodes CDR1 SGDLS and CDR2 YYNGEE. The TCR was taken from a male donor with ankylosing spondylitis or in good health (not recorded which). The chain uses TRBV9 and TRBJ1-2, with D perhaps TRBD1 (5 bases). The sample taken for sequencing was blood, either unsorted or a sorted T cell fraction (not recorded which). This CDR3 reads CASSVGSGDYGYTF. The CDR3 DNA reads TGTGCCAGCAGCGTAGGCTCGGGGGACTATGGCTACACCTTC.